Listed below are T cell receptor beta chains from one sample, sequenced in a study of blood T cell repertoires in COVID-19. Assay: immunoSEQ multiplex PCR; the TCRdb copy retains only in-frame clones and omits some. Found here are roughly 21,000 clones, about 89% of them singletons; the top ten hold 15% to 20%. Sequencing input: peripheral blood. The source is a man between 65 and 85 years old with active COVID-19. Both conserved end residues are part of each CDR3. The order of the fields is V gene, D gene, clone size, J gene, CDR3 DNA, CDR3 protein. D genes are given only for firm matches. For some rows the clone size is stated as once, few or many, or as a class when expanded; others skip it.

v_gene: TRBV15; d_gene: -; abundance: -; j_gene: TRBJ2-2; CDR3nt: TGTGCCACCCGGACGGGAAGCCGTGCGAACACCGGGGAGCTGTTTTTT; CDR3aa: CATRTGSRANTGELFF
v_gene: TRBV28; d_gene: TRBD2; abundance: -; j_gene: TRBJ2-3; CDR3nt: TGTGCCAGCCCGAAGTCCTTAGCGGGGAGCACAGATACGCAGTATTTT; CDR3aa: CASPKSLAGSTDTQYF
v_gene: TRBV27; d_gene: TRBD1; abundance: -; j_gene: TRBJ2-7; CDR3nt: TGTGCCAGCAGTTGGCGCGAGACAGGGTCCGCCGAGCAGTACTTC; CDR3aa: CASSWRETGSAEQYF
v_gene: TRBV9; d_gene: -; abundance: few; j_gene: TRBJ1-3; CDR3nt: TGTGCCAGCAGCGTAGACGGTAACTCTGGAAACACCATATATTTT; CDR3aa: CASSVDGNSGNTIYF
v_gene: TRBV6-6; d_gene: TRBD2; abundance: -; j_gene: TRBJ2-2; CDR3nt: TGTGCCAGCAAACTAGCGGGGGATAACACCGGGGAGCTGTTTTTT; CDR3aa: CASKLAGDNTGELFF
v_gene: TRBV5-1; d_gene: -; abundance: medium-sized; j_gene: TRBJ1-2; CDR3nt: TGCGCCAGCAGCTTGGGACAGGCCCCAAACTATGGCTACACCTTC; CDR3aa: CASSLGQAPNYGYTF
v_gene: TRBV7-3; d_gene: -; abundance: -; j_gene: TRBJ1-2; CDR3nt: TGTGCCAGCGGCTCCCCCGAAATGGATAGACAGTATGGCTACACCTTC; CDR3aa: CASGSPEMDRQYGYTF
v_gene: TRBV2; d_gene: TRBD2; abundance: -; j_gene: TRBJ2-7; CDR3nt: TGTGCCAGTAAGGCGGGAGTGAGGGGCGAGCAGTACTTC; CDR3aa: CASKAGVRGEQYF
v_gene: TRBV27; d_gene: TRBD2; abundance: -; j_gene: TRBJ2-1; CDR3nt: TGTGCCAGCAGTTCCGGTATTAGCGGGGGGGGGAACAATGAGCAGTTCTTC; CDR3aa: CASSSGISGGGNNEQFF
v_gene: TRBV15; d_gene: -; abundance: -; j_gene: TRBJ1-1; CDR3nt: TGTGCCACCAGCAGAGCGGCAGGGGAAGGTAGAACTGAAGCTTTCTTT; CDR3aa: CATSRAAGEGRTEAFF
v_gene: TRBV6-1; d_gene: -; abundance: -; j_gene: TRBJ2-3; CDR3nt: TGTGCCAGCAGTGACCCGGGCGGGACAGATACGCAGTATTTT; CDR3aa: CASSDPGGTDTQYF
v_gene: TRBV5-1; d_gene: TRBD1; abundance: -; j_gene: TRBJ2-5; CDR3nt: TGCGCCAGCAGCCCCCTCCTATCAGGGGGCACGACAGAGACCCAGTACTTC; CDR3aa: CASSPLLSGGTTETQYF
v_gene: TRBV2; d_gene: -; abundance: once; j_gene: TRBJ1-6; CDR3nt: TGTGCCAGCAGTCAGGGGACCCCAAATTCACCCCTCCACTTT; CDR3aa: CASSQGTPNSPLHF
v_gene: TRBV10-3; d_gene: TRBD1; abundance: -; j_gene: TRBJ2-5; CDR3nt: TGTGCCATCAGTGGCCGGGACAGGGCCCTCCCCACCCCAGAGACCCAGTACTTC; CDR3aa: CAISGRDRALPTPETQYF
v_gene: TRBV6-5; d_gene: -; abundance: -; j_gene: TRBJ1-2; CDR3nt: TGTGCCAGCAGTTACTCCGGACAGCCAGTGTCCGGCTACACCTTC; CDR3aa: CASSYSGQPVSGYTF
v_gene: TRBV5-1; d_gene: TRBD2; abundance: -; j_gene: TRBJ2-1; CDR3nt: TGCGCCAGCAGCCGTGGGCGGGAGCCCTACAATGAGCAGTTCTTC; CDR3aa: CASSRGREPYNEQFF
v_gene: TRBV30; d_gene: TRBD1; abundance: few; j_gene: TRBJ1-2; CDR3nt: TGTGCCTTGACAGGGGGCAGGGACTATGGCTACACCTTC; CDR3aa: CALTGGRDYGYTF
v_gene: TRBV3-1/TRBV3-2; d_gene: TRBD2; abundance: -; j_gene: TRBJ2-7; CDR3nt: TGTGCCAGCAGCGGCGGCGCTAGCGGGAGGGAAGAGCAGTACTTC; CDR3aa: CASSGGASGREEQYF
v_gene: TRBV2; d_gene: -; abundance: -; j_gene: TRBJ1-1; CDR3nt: TGTGCCACAAGGGGGAGCCAAATGAACACTGAAGCTTTCTTT; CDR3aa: CATRGSQMNTEAFF
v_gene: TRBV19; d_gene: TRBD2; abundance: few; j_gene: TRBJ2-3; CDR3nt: TGTGCCACGGCCGGGACCGGGACTAGCGGGGCAGATACGCAGTATTTT; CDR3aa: CATAGTGTSGADTQYF
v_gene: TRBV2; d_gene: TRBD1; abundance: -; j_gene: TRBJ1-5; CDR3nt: TGTGCCAGCAGGCAGGGGGCCGCTCAGCCCCAGCATTTT; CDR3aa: CASRQGAAQPQHF
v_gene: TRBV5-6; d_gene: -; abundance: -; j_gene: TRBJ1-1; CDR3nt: TGTGCCAGCAGCCTACTGGACAGACCTAACACTGAAGCTTTCTTT; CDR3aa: CASSLLDRPNTEAFF
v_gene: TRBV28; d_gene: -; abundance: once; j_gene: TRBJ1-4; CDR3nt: TGTGCCAGCAGAGTTACAGGGCCAACTAATGAAAAACTGTTTTTT; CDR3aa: CASRVTGPTNEKLFF
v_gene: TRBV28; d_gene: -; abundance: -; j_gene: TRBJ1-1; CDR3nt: TGTGCCAGCAGTTTATCCAGGGTCGCTTTCTTT; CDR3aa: CASSLSRVAFF
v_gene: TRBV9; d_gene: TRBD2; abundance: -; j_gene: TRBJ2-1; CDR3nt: TGTGCCAGCAGCGTTAGGACTAGCGGTAACAATGAGCAGTTCTTC; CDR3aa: CASSVRTSGNNEQFF
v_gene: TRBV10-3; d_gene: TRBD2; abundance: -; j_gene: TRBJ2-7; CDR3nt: TGTGCCATCAGCCCCGGGACTAGCGGGGGCTACGAGCAGTACTTC; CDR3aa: CAISPGTSGGYEQYF
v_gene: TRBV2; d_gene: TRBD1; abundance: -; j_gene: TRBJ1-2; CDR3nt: TGTGCCAGCAGGATAGTTGGGACAGGGCGATATGGCTACACCTTC; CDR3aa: CASRIVGTGRYGYTF
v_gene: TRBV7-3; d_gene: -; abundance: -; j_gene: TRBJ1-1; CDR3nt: TGTGCCAGCAGCTCCGGTCGCGGGGCCGAAGCTTTCTTT; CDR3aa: CASSSGRGAEAFF
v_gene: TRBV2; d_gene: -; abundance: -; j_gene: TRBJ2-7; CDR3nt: TGTGCCAGCACTCGAGGGGGGGAGTACGAGCAGTACTTC; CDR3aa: CASTRGGEYEQYF
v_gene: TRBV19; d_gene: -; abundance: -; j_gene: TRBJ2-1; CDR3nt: TGTGCCAGTTCGAGGCAGGGAACTAGCCGCAATGAGCAGTTCTTC; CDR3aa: CASSRQGTSRNEQFF
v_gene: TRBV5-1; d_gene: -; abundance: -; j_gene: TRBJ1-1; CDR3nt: TGCGCCAGCAGCTTGGTCGGTACGAACACTGAAGCTTTCTTT; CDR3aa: CASSLVGTNTEAFF
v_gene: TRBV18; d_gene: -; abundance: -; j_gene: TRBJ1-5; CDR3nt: TGTGCCAGCTCACCGGCAATTTCAGGGAATCAGCCCCAGCATTTT; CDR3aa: CASSPAISGNQPQHF
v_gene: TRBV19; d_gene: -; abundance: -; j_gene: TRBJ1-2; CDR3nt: TGTGCCAGTAGTATAGGGCAGGGATACTATGGCTACACCTTC; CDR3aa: CASSIGQGYYGYTF
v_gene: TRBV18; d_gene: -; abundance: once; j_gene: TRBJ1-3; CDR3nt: TGTGCCAGCTCAGACGACATACGCTCTGGAAACACCATATATTTT; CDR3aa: CASSDDIRSGNTIYF
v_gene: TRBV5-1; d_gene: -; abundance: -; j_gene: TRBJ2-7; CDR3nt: TGCGCCAGCGAGGTCGGGACTGGGTCCTACGAGCAGTACTTC; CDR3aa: CASEVGTGSYEQYF
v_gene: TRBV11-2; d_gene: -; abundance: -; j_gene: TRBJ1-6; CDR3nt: TGTGCCAGCAGTGAGGGCTATAATTCACCCCTCCACTTT; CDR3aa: CASSEGYNSPLHF
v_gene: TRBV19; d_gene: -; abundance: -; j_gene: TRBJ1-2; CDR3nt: TGTGCCAGTAGTACCCGACAGGCGGCCTATGGCTACACCTTC; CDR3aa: CASSTRQAAYGYTF
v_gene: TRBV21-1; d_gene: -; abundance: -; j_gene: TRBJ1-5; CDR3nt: TGTGCCAGCGGGACAGAACGCAATCAGCCCCAGCATTTT; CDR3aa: CASGTERNQPQHF
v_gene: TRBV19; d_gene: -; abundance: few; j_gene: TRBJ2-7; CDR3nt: TGTGCCAGCCGACAGACCGAGTCCTACGAGCAGTACTTC; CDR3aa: CASRQTESYEQYF
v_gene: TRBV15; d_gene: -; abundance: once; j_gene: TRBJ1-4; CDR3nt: TGTGCCACCAGCAGAGATTTCGAGGGAAATGAAAAACTGTTTTTT; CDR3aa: CATSRDFEGNEKLFF
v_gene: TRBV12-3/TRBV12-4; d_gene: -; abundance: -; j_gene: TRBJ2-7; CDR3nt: TGTGCCAGCAGTTTTTCAGGGTCCTACGAGCAGTACTTC; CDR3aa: CASSFSGSYEQYF
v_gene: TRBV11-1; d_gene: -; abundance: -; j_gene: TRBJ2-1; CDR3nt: TGTGCCAGCAGCTTAGCGGGCAGTTCCTCCTACAATGAGCAGTTCTTC; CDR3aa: CASSLAGSSSYNEQFF
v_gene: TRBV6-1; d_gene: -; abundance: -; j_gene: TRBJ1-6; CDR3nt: TGTGCCAGCCGTGAGGAGTTGTCACCCCTCCACTTT; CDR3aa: CASREELSPLHF
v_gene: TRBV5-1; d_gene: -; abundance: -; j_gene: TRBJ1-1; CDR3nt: TGCGCCAGCAGCTTGGATGTCAGGAGGCGGGACACTGAAGCTTTCTTT; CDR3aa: CASSLDVRRRDTEAFF
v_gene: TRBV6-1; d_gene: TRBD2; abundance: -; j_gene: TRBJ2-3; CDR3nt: TGTGCCAGCAGGGAAGCGGGGGGTTTGGATACGCAGTATTTT; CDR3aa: CASREAGGLDTQYF
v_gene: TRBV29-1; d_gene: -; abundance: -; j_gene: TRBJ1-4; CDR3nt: TGCAGCGTGGGACTACTGGGACGTCGGGAAAAACTGTTTTTT; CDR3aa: CSVGLLGRREKLFF
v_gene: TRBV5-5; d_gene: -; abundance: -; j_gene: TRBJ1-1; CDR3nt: TGTGCCAGCAGCTTAGCTGCAGGGCTCGGGAACACTGAAGCTTTCTTT; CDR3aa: CASSLAAGLGNTEAFF
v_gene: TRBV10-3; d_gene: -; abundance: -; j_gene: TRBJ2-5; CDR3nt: TGTGCCATCAGTGTCTCAGGAGGAGAACCAGAGACCCAGTACTTC; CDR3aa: CAISVSGGEPETQYF
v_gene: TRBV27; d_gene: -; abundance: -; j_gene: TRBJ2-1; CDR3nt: TGTGCCAGCAGTCCCCGGGTGGGGCGGGATGAGCCCTACAATGAGCAGTTCTTC; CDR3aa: CASSPRVGRDEPYNEQFF
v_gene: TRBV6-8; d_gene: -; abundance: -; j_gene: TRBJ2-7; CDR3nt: TGTGCCAGCAGCCCGAGGGCTCTCTCCTACGAGCAGTACTTC; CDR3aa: CASSPRALSYEQYF
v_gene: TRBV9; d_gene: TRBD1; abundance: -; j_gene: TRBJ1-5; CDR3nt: TGTGCCAGCAGCAACGGACAGGGAGAACAGCCCCAGCATTTT; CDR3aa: CASSNGQGEQPQHF